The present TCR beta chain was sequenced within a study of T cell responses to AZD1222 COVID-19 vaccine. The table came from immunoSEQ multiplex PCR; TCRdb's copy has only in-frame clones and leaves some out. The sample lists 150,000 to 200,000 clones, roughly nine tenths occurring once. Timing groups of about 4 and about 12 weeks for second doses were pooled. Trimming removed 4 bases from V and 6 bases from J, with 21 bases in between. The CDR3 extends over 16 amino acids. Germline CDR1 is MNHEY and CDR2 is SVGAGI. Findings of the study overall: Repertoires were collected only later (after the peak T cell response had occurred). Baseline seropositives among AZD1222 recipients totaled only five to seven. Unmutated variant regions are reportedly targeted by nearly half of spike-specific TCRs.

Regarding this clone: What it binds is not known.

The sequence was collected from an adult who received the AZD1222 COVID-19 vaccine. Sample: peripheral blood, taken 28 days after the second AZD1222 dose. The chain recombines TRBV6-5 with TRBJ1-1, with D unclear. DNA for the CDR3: TGTGCCAGCAGTTCCCCCGCCGGCCTAAGAGACCCTGAAGCTTTCTTT. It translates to CASSSPAGLRDPEAFF.